The rows below give T cell receptor beta chains drawn from one sample of a study of vaccination and CD4 T cells after COVID-19. No antigen has been identified for these receptors. TCRdb reprocessed the PCR reads with MiXCR, giving one entry per CDR3 protein. Of some 3,500 distinct CDR3 sequences in the sample, more than 30% are singletons; the top ten hold roughly 30%. Sequenced sample: CD4+ T cells from blood, cultured in vitro. The origin of the receptors is a human donor who had recovered from COVID-19. The conserved cysteine and the conserved F or W are not part of the CDR3 here. The order of the fields is V gene, J gene, CDR3 protein.

>TRBV20-1|TRBJ1-5
SASQGPNQPQH
>TRBV6-1|TRBJ1-1
ASTRVTGEITEAF
>TRBV11-1|TRBJ1-2
ASSLGAQGGYGYT
>TRBV27|TRBJ1-1
ASSPGTTRGRTEAF
>TRBV30|TRBJ2-1
AWSPGRRGNEQF
>TRBV7-9|TRBJ1-1
ASSPPQRNTEAF
>TRBV10-3|TRBJ1-3
AISVQGYGNTIY
>TRBV6-1|TRBJ1-3
ASSGGREGGNTIY
>TRBV2|TRBJ2-7
ASTAGTGGLEQY
>TRBV7-3|TRBJ1-1
ASSLVRNTEAF
>TRBV11-2|.
ASSLDRGTSLSETQY
>TRBV7-2|TRBJ2-5
ASSFSNGLLYGGTQY
>TRBV6-1|TRBJ2-7
ASSLTGHGYEQY
>TRBV7-7|TRBJ2-3
ASSFSGARTDTQY